This T cell receptor beta chain is from a study of cytomegalovirus exposure and HLA in healthy donors. For the study at large: The Caucasian-associated ancestry cluster contained approximately 81% of the roughly 400 genotyped donors. Notes on the study in general: Association of a missense DCLRE1C variant with TCR beta V- and J-gene trimming was reported in a later analysis. CMV serostatus was the only immune exposure information that was available.

Of note for this clone: Its antigen is not known.

The PCR was carried out with 60 Vbeta primers and 13 Jbeta primers. TCRdb's table, derived via immunoSEQ multiplex PCR, lists solely in-frame clones and lacks some. This table holds approximately 150,000 clones, approximately 81% found once. The CDR3 is 14 residues long. The V end was cut by 7 bases, the J end by 5 bases, with 17 bases between. Per germline, CDR1 LGHNT and CDR2 FRNRAP. This TCR was sampled from a man aged 25 to 40 in good health and CMV-seronegative. Sequencing used PBMCs. The V call is TRBV12-5, the J call TRBJ2-5, with D possibly being TRBD2 (6 bases). CDR3 protein: CASAKAGLGETQYF. The CDR3 bases are TGTGCTAGTGCCAAAGCGGGTCTAGGGGAGACCCAGTACTTC.